This T cell receptor (beta chain) was sequenced for a study of untreated major depressive disorder. Study observations and caveats: TRBV25-01 and TRBV02-01 usage differences were not statistically significant.

The CDR3 has 15 amino acids. The germline CDR1 and CDR2 sequences are MNHEY and SMNVEV (reference sequence). V dropped 5 bases and J dropped 7; count of bases not matched to a gene: 9. Each donor gave approximately 28 ml of EDTA blood. Magnetic negative selection enriched CD4+ T cells from thawed PBMCs. TCRdb keeps only in-frame clones here, not all; method: immunoSEQ multiplex PCR. The sample holds over 20,000 clones, around 87% seen once. Of note for this clone: Antigen specificity is unknown.

Sequenced: CD4+ T cells from PBMCs. The origin of this receptor is a woman in her twenties or thirties in good health. The V and J genes are TRBV27 and TRBJ2-2, with 8 positions matching TRBD2. The CDR3 DNA reads TGTGCCAGCAGTAAGGACCGGGGGGGCGTCGGGGAGCTGTTTTTT. This encodes CASSKDRGGVGELFF.